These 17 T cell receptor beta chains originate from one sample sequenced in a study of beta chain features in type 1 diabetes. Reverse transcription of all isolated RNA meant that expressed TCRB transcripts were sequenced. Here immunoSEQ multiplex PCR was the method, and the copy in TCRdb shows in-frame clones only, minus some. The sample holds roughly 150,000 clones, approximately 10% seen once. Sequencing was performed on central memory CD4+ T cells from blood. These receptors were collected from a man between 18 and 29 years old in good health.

CDR3 DNA: TGTGCCAGCAACCCAACAGGGTTCGGCAATCAGCCCCAGCATTTT. Translating gives CASNPTGFGNQPQHF. The rearrangement links TRBV9 to TRBJ1-5, with D possibly TRBD1 on 6 matching bases. This CDR3 is 15 amino acids long. Germline-derived CDR1 and CDR2 are SGDLS and YYNGEE. V lost 6 bases and J 2 bases, leaving 15 bases between the germline ends.

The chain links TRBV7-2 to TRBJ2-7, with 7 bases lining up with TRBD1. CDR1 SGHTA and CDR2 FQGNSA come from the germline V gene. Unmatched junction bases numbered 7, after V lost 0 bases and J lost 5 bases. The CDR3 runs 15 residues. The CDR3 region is CASSLANRGSDEQYF. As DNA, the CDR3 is TGTGCCAGCAGCTTAGCGAACAGGGGTAGTGACGAGCAGTACTTC.

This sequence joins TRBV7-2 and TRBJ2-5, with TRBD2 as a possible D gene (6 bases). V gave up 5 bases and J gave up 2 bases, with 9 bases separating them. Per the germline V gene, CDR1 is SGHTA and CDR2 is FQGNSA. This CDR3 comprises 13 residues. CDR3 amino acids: CASSRDFQETQYF. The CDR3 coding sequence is TGTGCCAGCAGCCGGGACTTTCAAGAGACCCAGTACTTC.

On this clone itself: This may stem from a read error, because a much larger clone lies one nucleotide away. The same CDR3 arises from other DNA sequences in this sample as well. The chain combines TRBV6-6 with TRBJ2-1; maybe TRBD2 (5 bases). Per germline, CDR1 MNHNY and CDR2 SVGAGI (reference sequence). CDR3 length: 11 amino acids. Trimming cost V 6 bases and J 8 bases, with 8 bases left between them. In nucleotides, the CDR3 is TGTGCCAGCAGCCGGCGGGATGAGCAGTTCTTC. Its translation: CASSRRDEQFF.

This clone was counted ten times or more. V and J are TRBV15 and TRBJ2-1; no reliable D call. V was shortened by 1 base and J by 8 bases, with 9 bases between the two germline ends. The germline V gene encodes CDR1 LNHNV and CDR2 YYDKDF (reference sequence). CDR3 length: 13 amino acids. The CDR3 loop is CATSRVPRDEQFF. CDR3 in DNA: TGTGCCACCAGCAGAGTACCAAGGGATGAGCAGTTCTTC.

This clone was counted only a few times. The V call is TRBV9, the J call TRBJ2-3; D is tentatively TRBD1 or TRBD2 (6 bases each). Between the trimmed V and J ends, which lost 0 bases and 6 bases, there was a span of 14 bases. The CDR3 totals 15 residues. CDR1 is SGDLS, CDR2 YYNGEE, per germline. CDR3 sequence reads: CASSVEQGRKDTQYF. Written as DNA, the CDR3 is TGTGCCAGCAGCGTAGAGCAGGGGAGGAAGGATACGCAGTATTTT.

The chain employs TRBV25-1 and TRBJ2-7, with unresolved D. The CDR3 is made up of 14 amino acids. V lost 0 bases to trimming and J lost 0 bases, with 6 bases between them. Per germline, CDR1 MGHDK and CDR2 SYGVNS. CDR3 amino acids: CASSEYLFSYEQYF. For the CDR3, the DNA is TGTGCCAGCAGTGAATACCTTTTCTCCTACGAGCAGTACTTC.

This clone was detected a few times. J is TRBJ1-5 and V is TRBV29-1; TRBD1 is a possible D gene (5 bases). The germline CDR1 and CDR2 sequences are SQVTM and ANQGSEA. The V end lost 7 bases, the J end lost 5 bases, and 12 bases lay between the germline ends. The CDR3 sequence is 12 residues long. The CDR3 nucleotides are TGCAGCGCAGGGAGCTTGGATCAGCCCCAGCATTTT. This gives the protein CSAGSLDQPQHF.

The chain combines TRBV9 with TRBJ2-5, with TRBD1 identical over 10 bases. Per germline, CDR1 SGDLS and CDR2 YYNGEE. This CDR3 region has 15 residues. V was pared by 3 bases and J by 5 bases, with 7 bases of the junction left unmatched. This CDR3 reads CASSAGTGVWETQYF. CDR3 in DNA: TGTGCCAGCAGCGCGGGGACAGGGGTTTGGGAGACCCAGTACTTC.

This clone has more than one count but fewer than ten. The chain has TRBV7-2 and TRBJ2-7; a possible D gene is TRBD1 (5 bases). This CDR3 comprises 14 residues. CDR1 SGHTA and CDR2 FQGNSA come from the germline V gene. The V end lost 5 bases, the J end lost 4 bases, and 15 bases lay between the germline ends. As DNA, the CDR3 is TGTGCCAGCAGCATAATGGGGCGGCATTACGAGCAGTACTTC. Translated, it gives CASSIMGRHYEQYF.

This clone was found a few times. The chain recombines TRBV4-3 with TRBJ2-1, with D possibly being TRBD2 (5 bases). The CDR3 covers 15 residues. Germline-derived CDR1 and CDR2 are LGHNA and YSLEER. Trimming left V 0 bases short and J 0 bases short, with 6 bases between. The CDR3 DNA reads TGCGCCAGCAGCCAAGAAGGGAGCTCCTACAATGAGCAGTTCTTC. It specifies CASSQEGSSYNEQFF.

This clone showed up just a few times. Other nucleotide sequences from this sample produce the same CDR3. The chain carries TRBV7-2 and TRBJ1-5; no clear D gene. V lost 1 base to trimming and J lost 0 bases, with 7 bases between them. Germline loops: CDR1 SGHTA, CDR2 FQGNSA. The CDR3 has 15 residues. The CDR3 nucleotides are TGTGCCAGCAGCTTAGGGTCAGGTAGCAATCAGCCCCAGCATTTT. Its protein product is CASSLGSGSNQPQHF.

The CDR3 reads CSVRQGAMNTEAFF. The CDR3 DNA follows: TGCAGCGTCCGACAGGGGGCGATGAACACTGAAGCTTTCTTT. The J gene is TRBJ1-1, the V gene TRBV29-1; 10 bases map to TRBD1. Trimming cost V 6 bases and J 0 bases; bases outside gene matches: 4. Germline V gene sequence: CDR1 SQVTM, CDR2 ANQGSEA. There are 14 residues in the CDR3.

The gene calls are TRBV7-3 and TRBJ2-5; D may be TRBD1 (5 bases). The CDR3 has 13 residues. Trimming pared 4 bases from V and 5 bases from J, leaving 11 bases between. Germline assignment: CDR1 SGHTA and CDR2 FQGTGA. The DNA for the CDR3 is TGTGCCAGCAGCTCCATTCCAGGGGAGACCCAGTACTTC. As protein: CASSSIPGETQYF.

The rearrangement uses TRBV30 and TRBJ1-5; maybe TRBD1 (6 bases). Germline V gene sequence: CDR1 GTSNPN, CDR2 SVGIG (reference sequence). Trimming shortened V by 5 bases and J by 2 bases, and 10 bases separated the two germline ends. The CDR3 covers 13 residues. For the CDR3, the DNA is TGTGCCTGGTCTGGACAGCGCAATCAGCCCCAGCATTTT. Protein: CAWSGQRNQPQHF. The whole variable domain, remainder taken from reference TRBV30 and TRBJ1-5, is SQTIHQWPATLVQPVGSPLSLECTVEGTSNPNLYWYRQAAGRGLQLLFYSVGIGQISSEVPQNLSASRPQDRQFILSSKKLLLSDSGFYLCAWSGQRNQPQHFGDGTRLSIL.

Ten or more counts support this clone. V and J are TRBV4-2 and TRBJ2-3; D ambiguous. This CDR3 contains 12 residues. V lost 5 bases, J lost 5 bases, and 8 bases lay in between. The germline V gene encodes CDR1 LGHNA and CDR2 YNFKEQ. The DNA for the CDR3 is TGTGCCAGCAGCGAAACTGAAGATACGCAGTATTTT. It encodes CASSETEDTQYF.

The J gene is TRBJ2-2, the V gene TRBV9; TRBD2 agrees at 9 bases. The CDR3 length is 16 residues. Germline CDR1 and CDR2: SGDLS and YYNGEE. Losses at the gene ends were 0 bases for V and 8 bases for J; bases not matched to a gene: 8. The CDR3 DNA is TGTGCCAGCAGCGTAGCTCCTAGCGGGAAACCGGGGGAGCTGTTTTTT. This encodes CASSVAPSGKPGELFF.